This record looks at one TCR beta chain sequence and its context. Its antigen is not identified. This record belongs to a study of cytomegalovirus exposure and HLA in healthy donors. Amplification used 60 Vbeta primers and 13 Jbeta primers. Original processing notes: About 11 million of about 80 million unique TCR beta chains were shared, per a later count. TCRdb's table, derived via immunoSEQ multiplex PCR, lists solely in-frame clones and lacks some. The V and J calls and clone size were taken over from that table, and D and trimming were inferred from the DNA. The table lists roughly 110,000 clones, 82% of them singletons. Findings and limits, study-wide: TRBV6-2, TRBV6-3 and other indistinguishable V segments were excluded. Specific recognition of CMV antigens was confirmed in vitro for three chains (all CMV-associated).

V was shortened by 3 bases and J by 7 bases, with 13 bases between the two germline ends. The CDR3 runs 15 residues. Germline-derived CDR1 and CDR2 are LNHDA and SQIVND (reference sequence). The origin of this receptor is a middle-aged man in good health and CMV-seronegative. The sample was PBMCs. The genes are TRBV19 and TRBJ1-6; weak D call: TRBD1 (5 bases). Here the CDR3 DNA reads TGTGCCAGTAGTATTAGGGGCATGGAGAATTCACCCCTCCACTTT. This codes for CASSIRGMENSPLHF. Looking up the rest from reference TRBV19 and TRBJ1-6 gives the full variable domain: DGGITQSPKYLFRKEGQNVTLSCEQNLNHDAMYWYRQDPGQGLRLIYYSQIVNDFQKGDIAEGYSVSREKKESFPLTVTSAQKNPTAFYLCASSIRGMENSPLHFGNGTRLTVT.